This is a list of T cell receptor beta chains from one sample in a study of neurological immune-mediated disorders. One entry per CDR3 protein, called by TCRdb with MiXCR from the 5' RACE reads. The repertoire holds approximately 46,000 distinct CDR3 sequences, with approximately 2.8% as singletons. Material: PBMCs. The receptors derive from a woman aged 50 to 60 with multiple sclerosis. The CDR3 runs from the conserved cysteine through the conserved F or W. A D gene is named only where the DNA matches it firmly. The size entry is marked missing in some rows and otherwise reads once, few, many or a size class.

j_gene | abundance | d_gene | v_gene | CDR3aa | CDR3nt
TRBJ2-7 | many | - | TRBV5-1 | CASSLIESRGEQYF | TGCGCCAGCAGCTTGATTGAATCGAGGGGCGAGCAGTACTTC
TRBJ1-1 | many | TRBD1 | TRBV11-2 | CASSLVWTGVHTEAFF | TGTGCCAGCAGCTTAGTCTGGACAGGCGTCCACACTGAAGCTTTCTTT
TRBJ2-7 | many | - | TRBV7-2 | CASSLDGSGYEQYF | TGTGCCAGCAGCTTAGACGGGTCCGGCTACGAGCAGTACTTC
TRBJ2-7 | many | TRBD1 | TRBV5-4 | CASSLRTGEQYF | TGTGCCAGCAGCTTGCGGACAGGGGAGCAGTACTTC
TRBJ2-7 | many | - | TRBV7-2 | CASSLSASYEQYF | TGTGCCAGCAGCTTATCGGCGAGCTACGAGCAGTACTTC
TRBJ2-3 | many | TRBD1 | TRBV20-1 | CSAPPDRGTGTQYF | TGCAGTGCTCCCCCAGACAGGGGAACGGGTACGCAGTATTTT
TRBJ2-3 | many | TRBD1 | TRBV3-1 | CASSQGTGITDTQYF | TGTGCCAGCAGCCAAGGGACAGGGATCACAGATACGCAGTATTTT
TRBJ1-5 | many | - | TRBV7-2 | CASSSGGQPQHF | TGTGCCAGCAGCTCCGGGGGGCAGCCCCAGCATTTT
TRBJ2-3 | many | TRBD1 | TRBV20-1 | CSANRGGGTDTQYF | TGCAGTGCTAACAGGGGCGGTGGCACAGATACGCAGTATTTT
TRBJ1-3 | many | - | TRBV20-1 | CSASLGERNTIYF | TGCAGTGCTAGTCTGGGGGAAAGAAACACCATATATTTT
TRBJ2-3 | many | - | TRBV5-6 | CASSFWRGGTTDTQYF | TGTGCCAGCAGCTTTTGGCGAGGGGGGACAACAGATACGCAGTATTTT
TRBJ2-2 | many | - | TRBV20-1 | CSAVGPGTGELFF | TGCAGTGCGGTGGGGCCGGGCACCGGGGAGCTGTTTTTT
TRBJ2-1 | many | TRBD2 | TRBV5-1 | CASSSSVLSGASYNEQFF | TGCGCCAGCAGCTCGTCGGTTCTTAGCGGGGCCTCCTACAATGAGCAGTTCTTC
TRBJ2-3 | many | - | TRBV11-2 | CASSLDRQASDTQYF | TGTGCCAGCAGCTTAGATCGGCAGGCCTCAGATACGCAGTATTTT
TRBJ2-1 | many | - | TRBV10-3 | CAISESSKSSNEQFF | TGTGCCATCAGTGAGTCGAGTAAGTCGAGCAATGAGCAGTTCTTC
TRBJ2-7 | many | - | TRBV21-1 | CASSGSGGGAGQYEQYF | TGTGCCAGCAGCGGATCCGGAGGAGGCGCGGGACAATACGAGCAGTACTTC
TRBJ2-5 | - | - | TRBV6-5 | CASRQRMGETQYF | TGTGCCAGCAGGCAGCGGATGGGGGAGACCCAGTACTTC
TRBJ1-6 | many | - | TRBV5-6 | CASSFEGGSPLHF | TGTGCCAGCAGCTTCGAGGGGGGGTCACCCCTCCACTTT
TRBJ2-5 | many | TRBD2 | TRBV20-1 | CSALRLAGDQETQYF | TGCAGTGCTCTCCGACTAGCGGGGGACCAAGAGACCCAGTACTTC
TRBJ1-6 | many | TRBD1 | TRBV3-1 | CASSRLTGVESPLHF | TGTGCCAGCAGCCGATTGACAGGGGTTGAATCACCCCTCCACTTT
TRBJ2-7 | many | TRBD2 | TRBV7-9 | CASIDLAGVPEQYF | TGTGCCAGCATCGATCTGGCGGGAGTGCCCGAGCAGTACTTC
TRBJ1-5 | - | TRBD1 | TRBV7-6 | CAIKGAGDQPQHF | TGTGCCATCAAGGGGGCAGGGGATCAGCCCCAGCATTTT
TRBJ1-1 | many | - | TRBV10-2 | CASSDRSTPGTEAFF | TGCGCCAGCAGTGACCGCAGCACTCCGGGGACTGAAGCTTTCTTT
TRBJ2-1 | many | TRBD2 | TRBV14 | CASSRGTSGIPYNEQFF | TGTGCCAGCAGCCGAGGGACTAGCGGGATCCCCTACAATGAGCAGTTCTTC
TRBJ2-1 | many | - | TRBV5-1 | CASSLGDGTPSYNEQFF | TGCGCCAGCAGCTTGGGCGACGGAACTCCCTCCTACAATGAGCAGTTCTTC
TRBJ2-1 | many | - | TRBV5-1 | CASSRRDLDNEQFF | TGCGCCAGCTCCCGTCGGGACTTGGACAATGAGCAGTTCTTC
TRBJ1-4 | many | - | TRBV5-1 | CASSPENRDEKLFF | TGCGCCAGCAGCCCGGAGAACAGGGATGAAAAACTGTTTTTT
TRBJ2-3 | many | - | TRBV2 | CANTGGTDTQYF | TGTGCCAACACTGGGGGCACAGATACGCAGTATTTT
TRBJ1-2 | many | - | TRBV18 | CASSPSVDYGYTF | TGTGCCAGCTCACCAAGTGTCGATTATGGCTACACCTTC
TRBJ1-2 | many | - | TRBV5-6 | CASSLVGRDYGYTF | TGTGCCAGCAGCTTGGTGGGCAGGGACTATGGCTACACCTTC
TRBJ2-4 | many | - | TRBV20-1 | CSARVGVAKNIQYF | TGCAGTGCTAGGGTCGGGGTGGCCAAAAACATTCAGTACTTC
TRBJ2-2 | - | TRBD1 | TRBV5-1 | CASSLLGQTTGELFF | TGCGCCAGCAGCTTGCTGGGACAGACCACCGGGGAGCTGTTTTTT
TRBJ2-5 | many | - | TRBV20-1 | CSARGRRERLETQYF | TGCAGTGCTAGGGGTAGACGTGAACGTCTTGAGACCCAGTACTTC
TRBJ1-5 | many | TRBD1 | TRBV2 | CASRGQIHNQPQHF | TGTGCCAGCAGGGGACAGATCCATAATCAGCCCCAGCATTTT
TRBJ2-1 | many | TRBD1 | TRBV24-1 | CATSDRTGGAGVGQFF | TGTGCCACCAGTGATAGGACAGGGGGCGCAGGAGTCGGGCAGTTCTTC
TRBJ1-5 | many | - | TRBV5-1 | CASSTEGGRGQPQHF | TGCGCCAGCAGTACGGAGGGGGGGCGAGGCCAGCCCCAGCATTTT